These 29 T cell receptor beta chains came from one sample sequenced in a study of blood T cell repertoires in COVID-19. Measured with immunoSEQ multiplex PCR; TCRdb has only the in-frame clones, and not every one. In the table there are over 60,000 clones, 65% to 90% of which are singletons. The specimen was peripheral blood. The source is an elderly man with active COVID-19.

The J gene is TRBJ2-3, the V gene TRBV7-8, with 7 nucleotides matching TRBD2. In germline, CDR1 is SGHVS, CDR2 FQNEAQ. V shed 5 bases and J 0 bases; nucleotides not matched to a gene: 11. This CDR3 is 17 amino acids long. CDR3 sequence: CASSPLWERDSTDTQYF. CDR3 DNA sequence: TGTGCCAGCAGCCCCCTCTGGGAGCGGGATAGCACAGATACGCAGTATTTT.

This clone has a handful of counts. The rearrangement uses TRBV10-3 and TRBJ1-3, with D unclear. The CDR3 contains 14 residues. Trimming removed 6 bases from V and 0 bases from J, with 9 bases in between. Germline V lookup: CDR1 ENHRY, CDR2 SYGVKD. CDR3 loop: CAISEPRSGNTIYF. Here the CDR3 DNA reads TGTGCCATCAGCGAGCCCCGCTCTGGAAACACCATATATTTT.

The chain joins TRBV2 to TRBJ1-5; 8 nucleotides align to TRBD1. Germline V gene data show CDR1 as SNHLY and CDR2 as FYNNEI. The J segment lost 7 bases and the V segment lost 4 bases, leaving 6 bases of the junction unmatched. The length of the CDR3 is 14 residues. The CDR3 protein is CASSATGGKQPQHF. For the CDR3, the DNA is TGTGCCAGCAGTGCTACAGGGGGAAAACAGCCCCAGCATTTT.

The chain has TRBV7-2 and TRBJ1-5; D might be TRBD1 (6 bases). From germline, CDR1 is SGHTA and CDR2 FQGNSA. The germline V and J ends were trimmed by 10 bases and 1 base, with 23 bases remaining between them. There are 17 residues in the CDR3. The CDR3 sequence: CATHPTGNWGSNQPQHF. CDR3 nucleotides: TGTGCCACCCACCCAACAGGGAATTGGGGGAGCAATCAGCCCCAGCATTTT.

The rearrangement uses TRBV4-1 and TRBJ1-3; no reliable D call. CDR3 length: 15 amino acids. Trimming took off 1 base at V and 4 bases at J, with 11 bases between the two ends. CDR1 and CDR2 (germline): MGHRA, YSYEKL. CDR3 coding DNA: TGCGCCAGCAGCCAAGGGCCCCCGACAGGAAACACCATATATTTT. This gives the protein CASSQGPPTGNTIYF.

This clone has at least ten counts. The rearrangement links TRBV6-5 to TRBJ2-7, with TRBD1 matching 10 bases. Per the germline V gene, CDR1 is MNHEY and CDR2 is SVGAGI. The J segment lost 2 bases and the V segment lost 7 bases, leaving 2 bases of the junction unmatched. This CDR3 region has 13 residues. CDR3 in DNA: TGTGCCAGCACCGGGACAGGGGCCTACGAGCAGTACTTC. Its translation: CASTGTGAYEQYF.

The CDR3 DNA sequence: TGTGCCAGCGACAGGGGCCGGAGCTCCTACGAGCAGTACTTC. Amino acid sequence: CASDRGRSSYEQYF. The rearrangement uses TRBV18 and TRBJ2-7, with 8 bases that match TRBD1. V trimming: 8 bases; J trimming: 0 bases; junction bases outside the gene matches: 6. The CDR3 sequence is 14 residues long. Germline lookup yields CDR1 KGHSH and CDR2 LQKENI. Drawing the rest from reference TRBV18 and TRBJ2-7, the complete variable domain is NAGVMQNPRHLVRRRGQEARLRCSPMKGHSHVYWYRQLPEEGLKFMVYLQKENIIDESGMPKERFSAEFPKEGPSILRIQQVVRGDSAAYFCASDRGRSSYEQYFGPGTRLTVT.

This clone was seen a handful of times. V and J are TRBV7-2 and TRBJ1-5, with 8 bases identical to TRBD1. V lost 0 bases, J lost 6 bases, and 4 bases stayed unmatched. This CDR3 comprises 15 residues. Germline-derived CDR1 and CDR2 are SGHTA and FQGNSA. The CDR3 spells CASSLAAGGRQPQHF. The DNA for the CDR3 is TGTGCCAGCAGCTTAGCAGCAGGGGGCCGTCAGCCCCAGCATTTT.

CDR3 coding DNA: TGCGCCAGCAGCCGCCCAGGGGGAGGCCCTAACACTGAAGCTTTCTTT. The encoded protein is CASSRPGGGPNTEAFF. The chain recombines TRBV4-1 with TRBJ1-1, with 7 bases fitting TRBD1. Germline V CDR1 and CDR2: MGHRA, YSYEKL. After removal of 4 bases from V and 2 bases from J, the junction contained 10 bases not matched to a gene. This CDR3 contains 16 residues.

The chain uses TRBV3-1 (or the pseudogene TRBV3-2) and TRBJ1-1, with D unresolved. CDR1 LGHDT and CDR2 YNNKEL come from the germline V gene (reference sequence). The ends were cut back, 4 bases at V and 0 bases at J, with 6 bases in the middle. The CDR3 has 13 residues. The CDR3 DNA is TGTGCCAGCAGCCGTCTAATGAACACTGAAGCTTTCTTT. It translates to CASSRLMNTEAFF.

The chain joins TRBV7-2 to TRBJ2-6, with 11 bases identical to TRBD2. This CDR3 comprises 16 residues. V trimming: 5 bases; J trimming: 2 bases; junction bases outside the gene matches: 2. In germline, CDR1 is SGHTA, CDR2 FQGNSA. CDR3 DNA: TGTGCCAGCAGCCTTAGCGGGGGGGCTGGGGCCAACGTCCTGACTTTC. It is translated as CASSLSGGAGANVLTF.

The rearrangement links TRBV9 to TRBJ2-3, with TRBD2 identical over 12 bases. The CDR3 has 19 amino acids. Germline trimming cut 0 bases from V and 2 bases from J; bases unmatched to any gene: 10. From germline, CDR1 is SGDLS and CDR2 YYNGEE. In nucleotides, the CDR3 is TGTGCCAGCAGCGTAGGCTTCGGGCTAGCGGGAGGGGTCACAGATACGCAGTATTTT. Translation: CASSVGFGLAGGVTDTQYF.

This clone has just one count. DNA for the CDR3: TGTGCCAGCAGCTTAGGCGGCGGGAGGGGCTACAATGAGCAGTTCTTC. It is translated as CASSLGGGRGYNEQFF. The gene calls are TRBV7-8 and TRBJ2-1, with TRBD2 matching 9 bases. This CDR3 is built from 16 residues. V trimming: 1 base; J trimming: 3 bases; junction bases outside the gene matches: 4. Germline V gene lookup returns CDR1 SGHVS and CDR2 FQNEAQ.

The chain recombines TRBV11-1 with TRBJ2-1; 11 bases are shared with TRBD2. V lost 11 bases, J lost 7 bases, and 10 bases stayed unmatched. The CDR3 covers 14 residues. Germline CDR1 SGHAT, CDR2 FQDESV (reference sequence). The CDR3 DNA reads TGTGCCTGTAGTACTAGCGGGAGAAGTAATGAGCAGTTCTTC. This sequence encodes CACSTSGRSNEQFF.

The CDR3 protein is CASSWGTQGIAKNIQYF. In DNA, the CDR3 is TGTGCCAGCAGTTGGGGAACGCAGGGGATAGCCAAAAACATTCAGTACTTC. This rearrangement joins TRBV28 to TRBJ2-4, with a possible D match to TRBD1 (6 bases). V dropped 4 bases and J dropped 0 bases, with 16 bases sitting between them. Germline values: CDR1 MDHEN, CDR2 SYDVKM. The CDR3 is 17 residues long.

The DNA for the CDR3 is TGTGCCAGCAGTTCAGGGGGAACTAATGAAAAACTGTTTTTT. This translates into CASSSGGTNEKLFF. The rearrangement uses TRBV6-5 and TRBJ1-4, with 7 bases identical to TRBD1. V lost 4 bases, J lost 1 base, and 0 bases stayed unmatched. The germline V gene encodes CDR1 MNHEY and CDR2 SVGAGI. This CDR3 is built from 14 residues.

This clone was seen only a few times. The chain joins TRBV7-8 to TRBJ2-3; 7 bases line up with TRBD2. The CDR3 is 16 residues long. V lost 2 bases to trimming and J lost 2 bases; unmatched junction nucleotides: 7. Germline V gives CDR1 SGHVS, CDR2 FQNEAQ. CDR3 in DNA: TGTGCCAGCAGCTTACCTGAGCGGGATCACACAGATACGCAGTATTTT. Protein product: CASSLPERDHTDTQYF. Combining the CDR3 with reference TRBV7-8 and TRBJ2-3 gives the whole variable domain GAGVSQSPRYKVAKRGQDVALRCDPISGHVSLFWYQQALGQGPEFLTYFQNEAQLDKSGLPSDRFFAERPEGSVSTLKIQRTQQEDSAVYLCASSLPERDHTDTQYFGPGTRLTVL.

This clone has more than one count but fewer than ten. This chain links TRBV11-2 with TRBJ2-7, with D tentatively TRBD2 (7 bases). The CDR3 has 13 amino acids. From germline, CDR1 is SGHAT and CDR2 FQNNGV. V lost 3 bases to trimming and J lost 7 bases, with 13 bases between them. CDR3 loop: CASSFRTAGEQYF. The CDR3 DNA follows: TGTGCCAGCAGCTTTCGGACAGCGGGGGAGCAGTACTTC. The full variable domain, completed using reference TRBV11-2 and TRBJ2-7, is EAGVAQSPRYKIIEKRQSVAFWCNPISGHATLYWYQQILGQGPKLLIQFQNNGVVDDSQLPKDRFSAERLKGVDSTLKIQPAKLEDSAVYLCASSFRTAGEQYFGPGTRLTVT.

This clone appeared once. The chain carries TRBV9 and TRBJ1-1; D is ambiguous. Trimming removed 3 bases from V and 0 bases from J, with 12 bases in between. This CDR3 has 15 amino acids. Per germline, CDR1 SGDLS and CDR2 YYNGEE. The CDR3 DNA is TGTGCCAGCAGCGCACCCGACAACATGAACACTGAAGCTTTCTTT. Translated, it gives CASSAPDNMNTEAFF.

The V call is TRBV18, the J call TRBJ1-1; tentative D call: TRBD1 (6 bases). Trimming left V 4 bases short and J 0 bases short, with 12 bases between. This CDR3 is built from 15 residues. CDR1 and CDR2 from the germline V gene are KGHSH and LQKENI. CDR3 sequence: CASSRTQGMNTEAFF. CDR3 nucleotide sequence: TGTGCCAGCTCACGGACGCAGGGGATGAACACTGAAGCTTTCTTT. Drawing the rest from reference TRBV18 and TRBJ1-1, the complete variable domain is NAGVMQNPRHLVRRRGQEARLRCSPMKGHSHVYWYRQLPEEGLKFMVYLQKENIIDESGMPKERFSAEFPKEGPSILRIQQVVRGDSAAYFCASSRTQGMNTEAFFGQGTRLTVV.

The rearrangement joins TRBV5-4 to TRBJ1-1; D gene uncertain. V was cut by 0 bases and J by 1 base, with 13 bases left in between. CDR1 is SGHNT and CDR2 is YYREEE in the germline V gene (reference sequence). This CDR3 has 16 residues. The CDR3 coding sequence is TGTGCCAGCAGCTTGGACGGTCTGCGGGGGAACACTGAAGCTTTCTTT. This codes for CASSLDGLRGNTEAFF.

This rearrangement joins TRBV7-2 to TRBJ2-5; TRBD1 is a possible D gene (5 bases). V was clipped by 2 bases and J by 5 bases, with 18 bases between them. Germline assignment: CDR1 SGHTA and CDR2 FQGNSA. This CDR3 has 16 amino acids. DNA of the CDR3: TGTGCCAGCAGCTTACAGGGAAGGTCCAATCTTGAGACCCAGTACTTC. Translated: CASSLQGRSNLETQYF.

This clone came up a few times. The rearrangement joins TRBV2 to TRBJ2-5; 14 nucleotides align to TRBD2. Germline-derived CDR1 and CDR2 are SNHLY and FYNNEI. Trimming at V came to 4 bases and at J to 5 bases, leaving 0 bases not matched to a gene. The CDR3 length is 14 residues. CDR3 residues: CASSGTSGGETQYF. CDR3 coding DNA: TGTGCCAGCAGTGGGACTAGCGGGGGGGAGACCCAGTACTTC.

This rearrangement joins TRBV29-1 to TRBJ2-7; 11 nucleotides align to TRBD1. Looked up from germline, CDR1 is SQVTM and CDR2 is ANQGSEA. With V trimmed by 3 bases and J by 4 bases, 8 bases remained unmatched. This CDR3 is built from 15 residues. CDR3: CSVDGTGTGGYEQYF. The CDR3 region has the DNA TGCAGCGTTGATGGGACCGGGACAGGGGGGTACGAGCAGTACTTC.

The CDR3 here is CASRRSSTGTQYF. The DNA for the CDR3 is TGTGCCAGTAGGAGGTCTAGTACCGGGACCCAGTACTTC. The V gene is TRBV19, the J gene TRBJ2-5; no reliable D call. Germline V CDR1 and CDR2: LNHDA, SQIVND (reference sequence). This CDR3 contains 13 residues. The V gene lost 6 bases and the J gene lost 7 bases, with 15 bases spanning the gap.

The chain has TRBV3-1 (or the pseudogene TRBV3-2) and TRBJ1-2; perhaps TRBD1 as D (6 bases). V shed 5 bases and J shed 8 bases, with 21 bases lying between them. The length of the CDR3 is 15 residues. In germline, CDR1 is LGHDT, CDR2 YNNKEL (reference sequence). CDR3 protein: CASSNRDRAKEGYTF. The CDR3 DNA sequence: TGTGCCAGCAGCAACAGGGACCGAGCCAAAGAAGGCTACACCTTC.

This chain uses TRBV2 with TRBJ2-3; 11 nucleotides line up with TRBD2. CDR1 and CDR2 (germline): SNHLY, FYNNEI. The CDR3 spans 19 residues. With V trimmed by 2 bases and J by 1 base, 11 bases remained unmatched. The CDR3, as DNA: TGTGCCAGCAGTGAAAGGTTGACTAGCGGGGTGATTGGCACAGATACGCAGTATTTT. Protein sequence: CASSERLTSGVIGTDTQYF.

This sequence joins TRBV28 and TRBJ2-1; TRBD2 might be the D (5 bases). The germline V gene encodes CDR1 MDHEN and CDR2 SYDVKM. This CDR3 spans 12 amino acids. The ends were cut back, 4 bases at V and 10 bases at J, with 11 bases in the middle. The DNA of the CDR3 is TGTGCCAGCAGTTCCCCCCCGGGGGAGCAGTTCTTC. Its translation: CASSSPPGEQFF.

The CDR3 reads CASSDIGALRNYEQYF. The CDR3 DNA follows: TGTGCCAGCAGCGATATTGGGGCCTTAAGAAACTACGAGCAGTACTTC. V is TRBV11-2 and J is TRBJ2-7, with a possible D match to TRBD1 (5 bases). This CDR3 region has 16 residues. From germline, CDR1 is SGHAT and CDR2 FQNNGV. V lost 5 bases and J 3 bases, leaving 20 bases between the germline ends.